The clone carrying this TCR beta chain was found a few times. This sample was included in a study of blood T cell repertoires in COVID-19. At the level of the study: The origin of the acute and convalescent COVID-19 samples was the United States, Italy and Spain. Sample material is recorded as cDNA or gDNA derived from T cells, B-cell-depleted T cells, or PBMCs.

Original analysis: Estimates of nucleated cell counts were drawn from the amplification of reference gene primers. Produced via immunoSEQ multiplex PCR; TCRdb's table is partial and in-frame only. Clone size and V and J calls were adopted from that table, with D and trimming inferred from the DNA. The table lists 85,000 to 130,000 clones, roughly 83% of them singletons. This CDR3 contains 13 residues. V is TRBV21-1 and J is TRBJ1-5; the table calls TRBD1, which could not be checked here. TRBV21-1 is a pseudogene segment. The sequence was collected from a woman of 80 years or more with active or convalescent COVID-19. Input material: peripheral blood. DNA of the CDR3: TGTGCCAGCCCGACAGGGAGCAATCAGCCCCAGCATTTT. Translating gives CASPTGSNQPQHF.